This is a list of T cell receptor beta chains from one sample in a study of CD4 T cells in relation to SARS-CoV-2 and coronaviruses. TCRdb's copy holds only in-frame clones and misses some; the assay was immunoSEQ multiplex PCR. The sample lists some 29,000 clones, about 78% occurring once. Their specific antigens are unknown. Input material: CD4+ T cells from PBMCs, cultured in vitro. The receptor source for this set is a human donor in good health. The CDR3 runs from the conserved cysteine through the conserved F or W. D genes are given only for firm matches. Some rows mark clone size as missing; the rest say once, few, many or name a class of expanded clone.

CDR3aa,CDR3nt,d_gene,v_gene,j_gene,len,abundance
CASSPRLAGGRNEQFF,TGTGCCAGCAGCCCCCGACTAGCGGGAGGGCGGAATGAGCAGTTCTTC,TRBD2,TRBV7-3,TRBJ2-1,16,NA
CASSSGTQPQHF,TGTGCCAGCAGCAGCGGTACCCAGCCCCAGCATTTT,NA,TRBV3-1/TRBV3-2,TRBJ1-5,12,NA
CASSEWVQATGELFF,TGTGCCAGCAGTGAATGGGTCCAGGCCACCGGGGAGCTGTTTTTT,NA,TRBV2,TRBJ2-2,15,few
CASSFPPTGELFF,TGTGCCAGCAGCTTCCCCCCCACCGGGGAGCTGTTTTTT,NA,TRBV5-4,TRBJ2-2,13,NA
CASRNQVVRANTEAFF,TGCGCCAGCAGAAACCAAGTAGTGCGGGCGAACACTGAAGCTTTCTTT,NA,TRBV4-1,TRBJ1-1,16,few
CASSEAPAGEKLFF,TGTGCCAGCAGTGAAGCGCCCGCCGGGGAAAAACTGTTTTTT,NA,TRBV2,TRBJ1-4,14,NA
CASSLEQGGRNQPQHF,TGTGCCAGCAGCTTAGAACAGGGAGGACGCAATCAGCCCCAGCATTTT,NA,TRBV7-9,TRBJ1-5,16,NA
CASSTTPDTQYF,TGTGCCAGCAGTACCACCCCAGATACGCAGTATTTT,NA,TRBV27,TRBJ2-3,12,NA
CASSNRGSNLPRRSSYEQYF,TGCGCCAGCAGCAACCGGGGCTCCAACCTACCCCGGCGCAGCTCCTACGAGCAGTACTTC,NA,TRBV5-1,TRBJ2-7,20,NA
CASSEGGFRAFF,TGTGCCAGCAGTGAAGGGGGTTTTAGGGCTTTCTTT,NA,TRBV6-1,TRBJ1-1,12,NA
CASSINPTRGQETQYF,TGCGCCAGCAGCATAAACCCTACTAGGGGGCAAGAGACCCAGTACTTC,NA,TRBV5-1,TRBJ2-5,16,NA
CASRGQRGGGHEQYF,TGTGCCAGCAGGGGCCAGCGGGGGGGCGGTCACGAGCAGTACTTC,TRBD2,TRBV27,TRBJ2-7,15,NA
CASSHAGTENTEAFF,TGTGCCAGCAGCCATGCCGGGACAGAGAACACTGAAGCTTTCTTT,TRBD1,TRBV3-1/TRBV3-2,TRBJ1-1,15,NA
CASSLQTSDNEQFF,TGTGCCAGCAGCTTACAGACTAGCGACAATGAGCAGTTCTTC,TRBD2,TRBV7-9,TRBJ2-1,14,once